The clone carrying this TCR beta chain appeared a single time. Libraries were prepared by immunoSEQ multiplex PCR; TCRdb keeps only in-frame clonotypes and omits some of them. The table shows about 99,000 clones, with nearly 90% occurring only once. The sample is drawn from a study of T cell responses to AZD1222 COVID-19 vaccine. Per the germline V gene, CDR1 is SGHAT and CDR2 is FQNNGV. The ends were cut back, 1 base at V and 6 bases at J, with 21 bases in the middle. The CDR3 sequence is 18 residues long. The receptor comes from an adult in good health. The starting material was peripheral blood, obtained on day 0 of AZD1222 vaccination. This chain uses TRBV11-2 with TRBJ1-4; D is possibly TRBD1 (6 bases). The CDR3 DNA reads as TGTGCCAGCAGCTTAGGCATACCGTATCGGGGGCTCGATGAAAAACTGTTTTTT. Translation: CASSLGIPYRGLDEKLFF.